This TCR beta chain is drawn from a study of blood T cell repertoires in COVID-19. On the study more broadly: Acute and convalescent COVID-19 samples came from the United States, Italy and Spain. From T cells, B-cell-depleted T cells, or PBMCs came the material, which was cDNA or gDNA.

Original methodology: Reference gene primer amplification in the assay estimated nucleated cell counts. Assay used: immunoSEQ multiplex PCR; TCRdb lists only in-frame clones, some missing. The V and J calls and clone size are taken from that table; D and trimming were inferred from the DNA. The sample contains approximately 150,000 clones, around four fifths of which appear only once. The sequenced sample consisted of peripheral blood. This receptor was identified in a human donor in a cohort sampled during active COVID-19.

CDR3: CASSLDSGWETQYF. In DNA, the CDR3 is TGTGCCAGCAGCTTGGATTCAGGGTGGGAGACCCAGTACTTC. The chain recombines TRBV5-4 with TRBJ2-5; D possibly corresponds to TRBD1 (5 bases). This CDR3 is 14 amino acids long. CDR1 SGHNT and CDR2 YYREEE come from the germline V gene (reference sequence). V gave up 0 bases and J gave up 5 bases, with 11 bases separating them.